Listed here are 23 T cell receptor beta chains from one sample, sequenced in a study of post-analysis software for immune sequencing data. General study results and limits: The five TRBV segments detected at higher frequency in patients than in controls included TRBV5-6, TRBV5-1 and TRBV20-1.

Unique molecular identifiers featured in each of the TCR beta cDNA libraries. TCRdb used MiXCR to reprocess the PCR reads, holding one entry per CDR3 protein. Among some 260,000 distinct CDR3 sequences listed, less than 40% were seen once. For these TCRs, the target antigens are not known. The sequenced material came from blood. All receptors come from a girl aged 5 to 17 with multiple sclerosis.

This clonotype was seen ten or more times. This rearrangement joins TRBV7-2 to TRBJ2-1; D not certain. In germline, CDR1 is SGHTA, CDR2 FQGNSA. The CDR3 has 16 amino acids. The V end was cut by 5 bases, the J end by 3 bases, with 17 bases between. CDR3 residues: CASSLTTFGDYNEQFF. DNA of the CDR3: TGTGCCAGCAGCCTAACTACCTTCGGCGACTACAATGAGCAGTTCTTC. The full variable domain, in which reference TRBV7-2 and TRBJ2-1 provide the parts outside the CDR3, is GAGVSQSPSNKVTEKGKDVELRCDPISGHTALYWYRQSLGQGLEFLIYFQGNSAPDKSGLPSDRFSAERTGGSVSTLTIQRTQQEDSAVYLCASSLTTFGDYNEQFFGPGTRLTVL.

This sequence joins TRBV7-9 and TRBJ2-1; D is possibly TRBD2 (6 bases). CDR3 length: 12 amino acids. With 7 bases removed from V and 6 bases from J, the gap between germline ends came to 10 bases. Germline V lookup: CDR1 SEHNR, CDR2 FQNEAQ (reference sequence). The CDR3 nucleotides read TGTGCCAGCATGGCGGGAACCAATGAGCAGTTCTTC. It encodes CASMAGTNEQFF.

This clonotype was seen more than once but under ten times. The chain combines TRBV5-1 with TRBJ2-5; D is perhaps TRBD1 or TRBD2 (5 bases each). The CDR3 spans 15 residues. V lost 8 bases to trimming and J lost 4 bases, with 21 bases between them. Germline V gene lookup returns CDR1 SGHRS and CDR2 YFSETQ. The CDR3 DNA follows: TGCGCCAGTACCCTTGGAGGAAGGGGTGGAGAGACCCAGTACTTC. Its protein is CASTLGGRGGETQYF.

The V gene is TRBV20-1, the J gene TRBJ2-4; 10 bases match TRBD1. The J call may be incorrect, as the DNA end agrees better with TRBJ2-7. This CDR3 has 17 amino acids. The germline V gene encodes CDR1 DFQATT and CDR2 SNEGSKA (reference sequence). This CDR3 is CSARDPIRTGGSYEQYF. The CDR3 nucleotides read TGCAGTGCTAGAGATCCCATACGGACAGGGGGCTCCTACGAGCAGTACTTC.

V gene TRBV29-1 combines with J gene TRBJ2-5, with 9 bases lining up with TRBD1. Judging by the DNA end, TRBJ2-7 fits better; the J call may be wrong. The CDR3 covers 14 residues. The germline CDR1 and CDR2 sequences are SQVTM and ANQGSEA. The chain's CDR3 is CSVLHRDRAYEQYF. The CDR3 DNA is TGCAGCGTGCTGCACCGGGACAGGGCTTACGAGCAGTACTTC.

This clonotype was seen more than once but under ten times. The chain employs TRBV4-1 and TRBJ1-1, with 10 bases fitting TRBD1. Trimming at V came to 5 bases and at J to 4 bases, leaving 7 bases not matched to a gene. The CDR3 extends over 15 amino acids. Germline lookup yields CDR1 MGHRA and CDR2 YSYEKL. As DNA, the CDR3 is TGCGCCAGCAGCAACCTAAGGACAGGGGGCACTGAAGCTTTCTTT. It is translated as CASSNLRTGGTEAFF.

This clonotype was seen at least ten times. This chain connects TRBV6-4 to TRBJ2-1, with 7 nucleotides matching TRBD1. This CDR3 spans 11 amino acids. Losses at the gene ends were 10 bases for V and 7 bases for J; bases not matched to a gene: 4. Germline V gene sequence: CDR1 MRHNA, CDR2 SNTAGT. CDR3 DNA sequence: TGTGCCACCCAGGGGGTAAATGAGCAGTTCTTC. It is translated as CATQGVNEQFF.

This clonotype was seen at least ten times. V is TRBV12-3 or TRBV12-4 and J is TRBJ1-2, with D perhaps matching TRBD1 (6 bases). There are 12 residues in the CDR3. V shed 6 bases and J shed 6 bases, with 11 bases lying between them. As DNA, the CDR3 is TGTGCCAGCAGCGGTACAGGGCATGGCTACACCTTC. Translation gives CASSGTGHGYTF.

The chain couples TRBV24-1 to TRBJ2-2; D is unresolved. V was cut by 4 bases and J by 2 bases, with 13 bases left in between. The CDR3 length is 16 residues. The germline gives CDR1 KGHDR, CDR2 SFDVKD. The CDR3 region has the DNA TGTGCCACCAGTGACGTCCGGGTGAGAAACACCGGGGAGCTGTTTTTT. Translation gives CATSDVRVRNTGELFF.

This clonotype was seen at least ten times. The chain joins TRBV7-2 to TRBJ1-2, with D hard to call. CDR1 and CDR2 from the germline V gene are SGHTA and FQGNSA. The V and J ends lost 0 bases and 4 bases respectively, with 3 bases between them. The CDR3 covers 12 residues. As DNA, the CDR3 is TGTGCCAGCAGCTTAGCGTCCTATGGCTACACCTTC. Translated, it gives CASSLASYGYTF.

With regard to this clonotype: This may come from a read error, since a much larger clone is one base off. The chain employs TRBV6-5 and TRBJ2-3; 7 bases map to TRBD1. Per the germline V gene, CDR1 is MNHEY and CDR2 is SVGAGI. V trimming: 10 bases; J trimming: 7 bases; junction bases outside the gene matches: 11. This CDR3 is built from 13 residues. The CDR3 reads CAIRSLQGYTQYF. Here the CDR3 DNA reads TGTGCCATCAGGTCCCTACAGGGGTATACGCAGTATTTT.

The rearrangement joins TRBV6-6 to TRBJ1-1; no clear D. The germline V gene encodes CDR1 MNHNY and CDR2 SVGAGI (reference sequence). The CDR3 spans 11 residues. The V gene lost 8 bases and the J gene lost 5 bases, with 9 bases spanning the gap. The DNA of the CDR3 is TGTGCCAGCGCAGAGGCAACTGAAGCTTTCTTT. Translated, it gives CASAEATEAFF.

This clonotype has at least ten counts. The DNA for the CDR3 is TGTGCCAGCAGACATGGACGGCTAGAGCCCTACAATGAGCAGTTCTTC. It codes for CASRHGRLEPYNEQFF. The genes are TRBV5-6 and TRBJ2-1; D gene unclear. The CDR3 extends over 16 amino acids. With 5 bases removed from V and 2 bases from J, the gap between germline ends came to 17 bases. The germline CDR1 and CDR2 sequences are SGHDT and YYEEEE. Full variable domain (outside the CDR3, taken from reference TRBV5-6 and TRBJ2-1): DAGVTQSPTHLIKTRGQQVTLRCSPKSGHDTVSWYQQALGQGPQFIFQYYEEEERQRGNFPDRFSGHQFPNYSSELNVNALLLGDSALYLCASRHGRLEPYNEQFFGPGTRLTVL.

This clonotype was observed at least ten times. This rearrangement joins TRBV7-2 to TRBJ2-5; D gene ambiguous. The CDR3 spans 13 residues. Trimming took 4 bases from V and 2 from J, leaving 8 bases between them. In germline, CDR1 is SGHTA, CDR2 FQGNSA. The CDR3 DNA follows: TGTGCCAGCAGCTCCCAACTTCAAGAGACCCAGTACTTC. As protein: CASSSQLQETQYF.

This chain links TRBV28 with TRBJ1-2, with TRBD1 matching 9 bases. This CDR3 contains 14 residues. Germline values: CDR1 MDHEN, CDR2 SYDVKM. The V and J ends lost 10 bases and 4 bases, in that order; junction bases with no gene match: 10. Written as DNA, the CDR3 is TGTGCCATCAGGACAGGGGAAAAGGGCTATGGCTACACCTTC. It is translated as CAIRTGEKGYGYTF.

To note about this clonotype: A single base separates this from a much larger clone, so it may be a read error. CDR3 region: CASSLEGAGTRGEIQYF. The CDR3 DNA follows: TGTGCCAGCAGCTTAGAGGGAGCGGGGACTAGGGGAGAGATCCAGTACTTC. The V and J genes are TRBV11-2 and TRBJ2-5; TRBD2 matches 8 bases. Germline loops: CDR1 SGHAT, CDR2 FQNNGV. The CDR3 runs 17 residues.

The V and J genes are TRBV7-2 and TRBJ2-4; 8 nucleotides align to TRBD1. Germline V gene data show CDR1 as SGHTA and CDR2 as FQGNSA. The V and J ends lost 5 bases and 13 bases, in that order; junction bases with no gene match: 13. The CDR3 has 14 residues. The CDR3 DNA reads as TGTGCCAGCAGCACCGGACAGGGATCCAATGAGCAGTACTTC. Its protein product is CASSTGQGSNEQYF.

As to this clonotype: One end of the junction varies from germline; a read error may be responsible. The genes are TRBV27 and TRBJ2-7; 11 positions agree with TRBD2. This CDR3 is 20 amino acids long. CDR1 is MNHEY and CDR2 is SMNVEV in the germline V gene (reference sequence). The CDR3 loop reads CASSLLGLAVVQGVYDEQYF. The DNA for the CDR3 is TGTGCCAGCAGCTTATTGGGACTAGCGGTTGTACAAGGGGTTTACGATGAGCAGTACTTC.

The chain has TRBV2 and TRBJ2-5; 9 positions agree with TRBD1. CDR3 length equals 13 residues. The V and J ends lost 7 bases and 3 bases, in that order; junction bases with no gene match: 3. The germline V gene encodes CDR1 SNHLY and CDR2 FYNNEI. The CDR3 nucleotides read TGTGCCAGCAATGGACAGGGGAAAGAGACCCAGTACTTC. This encodes CASNGQGKETQYF.

As to this clonotype: This may be a read error: a much more frequent sequence differs by one nucleotide. J is TRBJ2-5 and V is TRBV6-5; 12 nucleotides match TRBD2. V lost 6 bases and J lost 11; bases outside the gene matches: 7. This CDR3 has 13 amino acids. From germline, CDR1 is MNHEY and CDR2 SVGAGI. Here the CDR3 reads CASRLAGGGEQYF. The CDR3 DNA sequence: TGTGCCAGCAGGCTAGCGGGAGGGGGTGAGCAGTACTTC.

This clonotype appeared many times. The rearrangement uses TRBV21-1 and TRBJ2-1; no DNA check was done on the table's D call, TRBD2. TRBV21-1 is deemed a pseudogene. The CDR3 consists of 18 residues. The CDR3 spells CASSKPRLAGEAYNEQFF. The CDR3 DNA reads TGTGCCAGCAGCAAACCCCGGCTAGCGGGGGAAGCGTACAATGAGCAGTTCTTC.

This chain links TRBV7-2 with TRBJ2-1; the match to TRBD2 covers 9 bases. Losses at the gene ends were 3 bases for V and 8 bases for J; bases not matched to a gene: 11. Germline CDR1 and CDR2: SGHTA and FQGNSA. The CDR3 spans 16 residues. CDR3 nucleotide sequence: TGTGCCAGCAGCTTTCGAGGCGGGGGGGTTGGGGATGAGCAGTTCTTC. This translates into CASSFRGGGVGDEQFF.

This clonotype was found many times. The rearrangement uses TRBV7-9 and TRBJ1-2, with TRBD1 matching over 7 bases. Germline assignment: CDR1 SEHNR and CDR2 FQNEAQ (reference sequence). This CDR3 spans 13 amino acids. V was clipped by 5 bases and J by 4 bases; unmatched bases: 4. DNA for the CDR3: TGTGCCAGCAGCACGGGACAGAGCTATGGCTACACCTTC. Protein sequence: CASSTGQSYGYTF.